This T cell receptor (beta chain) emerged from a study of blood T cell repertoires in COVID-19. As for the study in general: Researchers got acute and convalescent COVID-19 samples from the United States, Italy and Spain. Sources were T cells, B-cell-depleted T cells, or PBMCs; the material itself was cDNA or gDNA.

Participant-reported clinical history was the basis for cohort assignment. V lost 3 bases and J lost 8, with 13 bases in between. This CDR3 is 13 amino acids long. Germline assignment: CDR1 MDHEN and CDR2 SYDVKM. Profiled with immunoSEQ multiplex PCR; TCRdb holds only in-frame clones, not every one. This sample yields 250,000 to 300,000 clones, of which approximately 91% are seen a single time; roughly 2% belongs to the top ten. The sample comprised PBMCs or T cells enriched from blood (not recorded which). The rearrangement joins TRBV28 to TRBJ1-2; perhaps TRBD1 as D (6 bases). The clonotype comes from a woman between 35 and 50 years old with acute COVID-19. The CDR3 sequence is CASSLSPGEGYTF. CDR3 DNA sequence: TGTGCCAGCAGTTTGTCCCCAGGGGAGGGCTACACCTTC.